One and the same sample provided the 10 T cell receptor beta chains below, sequenced in a study of blood T cell repertoires in COVID-19. Generated by immunoSEQ multiplex PCR, the TCRdb table keeps only in-frame clones and is missing some. The table includes 120,000 or so clones, around three quarters detected once. Sequenced input: peripheral blood. Receptors were obtained from a man between 65 and 79 years old with acute or convalescent COVID-19.

About this clone: The junction differs from germline at one of its ends, possibly a read error. The genes are TRBV27 and TRBJ2-6, with TRBD1 as a possible D gene (6 bases). The CDR3 contains 15 residues. In germline, CDR1 is MNHEY, CDR2 SMNVEV (reference sequence). The CDR3 sequence: CASGGSLSRANVLTF. The CDR3 bases are TGTGCCAGCGGGGGCAGCCTCTCTCGGGCCAACGTCCTGACTTTC.

The rearrangement uses TRBV11-3 and TRBJ2-2, with TRBD1 identical over 9 bases. The CDR3 is 16 residues long. The V segment lost 1 base and the J segment 3 bases; nucleotides outside the gene matches: 3. Germline CDR1 is SGHNT and CDR2 is YENEEA. This CDR3 is CASSLGDRGDTGELFF. DNA of the CDR3: TGTGCCAGCAGCTTAGGTGACAGGGGGGACACCGGGGAGCTGTTTTTT.

The chain joins TRBV5-1 to TRBJ2-7; 9 nucleotides match TRBD1. The germline V gene encodes CDR1 SGHRS and CDR2 YFSETQ. Losses at the gene ends were 4 bases for V and 5 bases for J; bases not matched to a gene: 4. This CDR3 region has 13 residues. In DNA form, the CDR3 reads TGCGCCAGCAGCCCGGGACAGGGCGACGAGCAGTACTTC. Protein product: CASSPGQGDEQYF.

This chain joins TRBV28 and TRBJ2-3, with TRBD2 identical over 7 bases. V gave up 6 bases and J gave up 0 bases; unmatched junction bases: 12. Germline V gene lookup returns CDR1 MDHEN and CDR2 SYDVKM. The CDR3 sequence is 17 residues long. CDR3: CASRGARGSESTDTQYF. In DNA, the CDR3 is TGTGCCAGCAGAGGGGCGCGCGGGAGTGAGAGCACAGATACGCAGTATTTT.

The genes are TRBV2 and TRBJ2-5; D perhaps matches TRBD2 (7 bases). Deletions cut 1 base from V and 5 bases from J, with 14 bases between. This CDR3 has 15 residues. CDR1 and CDR2 from the germline V gene are SNHLY and FYNNEI. CDR3 loop: CASSEGGGGRETQYF. CDR3 sequence (DNA): TGTGCCAGCAGTGAAGGGGGCGGGGGCCGCGAGACCCAGTACTTC. The variable domain in full, completed from reference TRBV2 and TRBJ2-5, reads EPEVTQTPSHQVTQMGQEVILRCVPISNHLYFYWYRQILGQKVEFLVSFYNNEISEKSEIFDDQFSVERPDGSNFTLKIRSTKLEDSAMYFCASSEGGGGRETQYFGPGTRLLVL.

This clone appeared a few times. The chain uses TRBV18 and TRBJ2-1; D gene ambiguous. Germline CDR1 is KGHSH and CDR2 is LQKENI. The CDR3 consists of 13 residues. Trimming left V 3 bases short and J 7 bases short, with 10 bases between. The CDR3 region is CASSPLQRNEQFF. In nucleotides, the CDR3 is TGTGCCAGCTCACCTCTGCAACGGAATGAGCAGTTCTTC.

The V and J genes are TRBV30 and TRBJ1-6, with 9 bases that match TRBD1. V lost 1 base, J lost 9 bases, and 4 bases stayed unmatched. Per the germline V gene, CDR1 is GTSNPN and CDR2 is SVGIG (reference sequence). The CDR3 extends over 14 amino acids. CDR3 sequence: CAWSAGGQGSPLHF. The CDR3, as DNA: TGTGCCTGGAGTGCGGGGGGACAGGGTTCACCCCTCCACTTT.

The chain links TRBV7-2 to TRBJ1-5; 9 nucleotides align to TRBD1. The V gene end was trimmed by 3 bases and the J gene end by 4 bases; junction bases not matched to a gene: 4. The V gene's germline CDR1 is SGHTA and CDR2 FQGNSA. CDR3 length equals 15 residues. CDR3 loop: CASSFSGTGNQPQHF. Written as DNA, the CDR3 is TGTGCCAGCAGCTTTTCGGGGACAGGGAATCAGCCCCAGCATTTT.

The rearrangement uses TRBV7-2 and TRBJ2-1; no definite D call. V was cut by 1 base and J by 6 bases, with 7 bases left in between. CDR1 is SGHTA and CDR2 is FQGNSA in the germline V gene. CDR3 size: 13 residues. CDR3 amino acids: CASSLGAFNEQFF. The CDR3 DNA sequence: TGTGCCAGCAGCTTAGGGGCGTTCAATGAGCAGTTCTTC.

This clone was recorded a few times. The chain is built from TRBV7-6 and TRBJ2-7; D gene ambiguous. CDR1 is SGHVS and CDR2 is FNYEAQ in the germline V gene. The CDR3 contains 17 residues. V was trimmed by 1 base and J by 0 bases, leaving 16 bases between them. DNA of the CDR3: TGTGCCAGCAGCTTAGGGTGGAGAACGAGAAGCTCCTACGAGCAGTACTTC. Translating gives CASSLGWRTRSSYEQYF. Supplemented by reference TRBV7-6 and TRBJ2-7, the full variable domain reads GAGVSQSPRYKVTKRGQDVALRCDPISGHVSLYWYRQALGQGPEFLTYFNYEAQQDKSGLPNDRFSAERPEGSISTLTIQRTEQRDSAMYRCASSLGWRTRSSYEQYFGPGTRLTVT.